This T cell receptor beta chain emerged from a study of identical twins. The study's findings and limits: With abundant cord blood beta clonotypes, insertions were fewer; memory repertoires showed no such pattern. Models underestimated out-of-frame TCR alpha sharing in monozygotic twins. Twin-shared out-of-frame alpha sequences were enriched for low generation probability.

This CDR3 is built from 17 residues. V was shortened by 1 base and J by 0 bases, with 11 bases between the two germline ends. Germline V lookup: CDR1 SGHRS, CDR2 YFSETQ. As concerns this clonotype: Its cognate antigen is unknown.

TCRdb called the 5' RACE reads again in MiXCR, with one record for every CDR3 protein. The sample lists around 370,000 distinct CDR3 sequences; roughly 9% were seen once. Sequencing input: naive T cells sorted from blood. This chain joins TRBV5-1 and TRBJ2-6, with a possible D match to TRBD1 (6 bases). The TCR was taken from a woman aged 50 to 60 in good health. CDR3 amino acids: CASSLRGGDSGANVLTF. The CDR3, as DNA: TGCGCCAGCAGCTTGAGAGGGGGTGACTCTGGGGCCAACGTCCTGACTTTC.